A selection of T cell receptor beta chains follows, all from one sample in a study of blood T cell repertoires in COVID-19. Some clones are missing from TCRdb's copy, which holds only in-frame ones; the method was immunoSEQ multiplex PCR. The sample has almost 200,000 clones; around four fifths are singletons. The material sequenced was peripheral blood. These receptors originate from a man aged 55 to 70 with COVID-19, enrolled during active disease. Each CDR3 is given with its conserved first and last residue. A D gene is named only where the DNA matches it firmly. The listing skips clone size in some rows; elsewhere it reads once, few, many or a size class.

j_gene: TRBJ1-3; abundance: few; d_gene: .; v_gene: TRBV18; CDR3nt: TGTGCCAGCTCACCCAGCTCTGGAAACACCATATATTTT; CDR3aa: CASSPSSGNTIYF
j_gene: TRBJ1-5; abundance: .; d_gene: TRBD1; v_gene: TRBV2; CDR3nt: TGTGCCAGCAGCCATAGACAGGGACTGGGGAATCAGCCCCAGCATTTT; CDR3aa: CASSHRQGLGNQPQHF
j_gene: TRBJ1-2; abundance: once; d_gene: .; v_gene: TRBV28; CDR3nt: TGTGCCAGCAGTCCCCGTTCCTATGGCTACACCTTC; CDR3aa: CASSPRSYGYTF
j_gene: TRBJ1-6; abundance: .; d_gene: .; v_gene: TRBV4-2; CDR3nt: TGTGCCAGCAGGCCGGAGTATAATTCACCCCTCCACTTT; CDR3aa: CASRPEYNSPLHF
j_gene: TRBJ2-1; abundance: .; d_gene: TRBD1; v_gene: TRBV4-3; CDR3nt: TGCGCCAGCAGCCAGGAGCCACCGGGACAGTTTAATGAGCAGTTCTTC; CDR3aa: CASSQEPPGQFNEQFF
j_gene: TRBJ1-1; abundance: .; d_gene: TRBD1; v_gene: TRBV20-1; CDR3nt: TGCAGTGGGCAGAGACAGGGTGAAGCTTTCTTT; CDR3aa: CSGQRQGEAFF
j_gene: TRBJ1-1; abundance: .; d_gene: TRBD1; v_gene: TRBV19; CDR3nt: TGTGCCAGTAGTACTCATAGGACAGGAGGAGGAGGGAACACTGAAGCTTTCTTT; CDR3aa: CASSTHRTGGGGNTEAFF
j_gene: TRBJ1-4; abundance: .; d_gene: .; v_gene: TRBV27; CDR3nt: TGTGCCAGCAGTGTACAGGGTAGGGCCGGCGAAAAACTGTTTTTT; CDR3aa: CASSVQGRAGEKLFF
j_gene: TRBJ2-7; abundance: once; d_gene: TRBD1; v_gene: TRBV28; CDR3nt: TGTGCCAGCAGTCCCGGGACAGCATCTCTCTACGAGCAGTACTTC; CDR3aa: CASSPGTASLYEQYF
j_gene: TRBJ2-3; abundance: .; d_gene: TRBD1; v_gene: TRBV5-1; CDR3nt: TGCGCCAGCAGCGAGGGACAGATTAGCACAGATACGCAGTATTTT; CDR3aa: CASSEGQISTDTQYF
j_gene: TRBJ1-1; abundance: few; d_gene: .; v_gene: TRBV7-2; CDR3nt: TGTGCCAGCAGCCTGGACAGCAACGTGAACACTGAAGCTTTCTTT; CDR3aa: CASSLDSNVNTEAFF